This T cell receptor beta chain was sequenced for a study of cytomegalovirus exposure and HLA in healthy donors. CDR3 length equals 19 residues. Losses at the gene ends were 0 bases for V and 0 bases for J; bases not matched to a gene: 12. CDR1 SGHTS and CDR2 YDEGEE come from the germline V gene. General study points: In a later analysis, approximately 15,000 TCR beta sequences were associated with HLA alleles at 0.05 false discovery rate. Accurate HLA-A and HLA-B prediction from TCR beta sequences was reported for most subjects. Whilst most TCR sequences proved rare, a subset of public TCRs occurred across many donors.

Details on this clone: Its antigen remains unknown.

The primer mix had 60 Vbeta and 13 Jbeta primers. Authors' processing steps: A later analysis tallied about 80 million unique TCR beta chains, 9.5 million to 14 million of them shared. The data were produced by immunoSEQ multiplex PCR, yet TCRdb's version contains in-frame clones alone and is incomplete. V and J calls and clone size follow that table, whereas D and trimming were derived from the DNA. The sample contains under 250,000 clones, roughly 81% of which appear only once. The chain carries TRBV5-8 and TRBJ2-3; 8 nucleotides line up with TRBD2. The sequence derives from a girl aged 2-10 years in good health and CMV-seronegative. Sequencing was done on a sample of PBMCs. CDR3 DNA sequence: TGTGCCAGCAGCTTGGGTCTCGTCGGGCGGGGGGCTAGCACAGATACGCAGTATTTT. It codes for CASSLGLVGRGASTDTQYF.